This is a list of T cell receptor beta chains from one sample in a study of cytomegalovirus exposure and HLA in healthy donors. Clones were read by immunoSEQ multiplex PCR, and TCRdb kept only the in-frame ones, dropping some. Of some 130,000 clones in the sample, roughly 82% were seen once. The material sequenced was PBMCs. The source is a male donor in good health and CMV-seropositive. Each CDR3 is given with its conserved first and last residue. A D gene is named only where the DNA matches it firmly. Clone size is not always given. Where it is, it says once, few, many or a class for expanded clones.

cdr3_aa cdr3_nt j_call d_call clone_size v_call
CASSLYFSDRKGANVLTF TGTGCCAGCAGTTTATACTTCTCGGACAGGAAGGGGGCCAACGTCCTGACTTTC TRBJ2-6 TRBD1 . TRBV28
CAISEPPDSDSYEQYF TGTGCCATCAGTGAGCCTCCAGACAGTGATTCCTACGAGCAGTACTTC TRBJ2-7 . . TRBV10-3
CASSLGLNQPQHF TGTGCCAGCAGTCTGGGCCTCAATCAGCCCCAGCATTTT TRBJ1-5 . . TRBV6-1
CASRTPLNTEAFF TGTGCCAGCCGGACACCCCTGAACACTGAAGCTTTCTTT TRBJ1-1 . . TRBV6-6
CASSLVLVGGTGANTDTQYF TGTGCCAGCAGCTTAGTGTTGGTTGGCGGGACAGGGGCTAACACAGATACGCAGTATTTT TRBJ2-3 TRBD1 . TRBV7-6
CASSPPPYRGNYEQYF TGTGCCAGCAGTCCGCCTCCATACAGGGGGAACTACGAGCAGTACTTC TRBJ2-7 TRBD1 . TRBV27
CAVFFPLARGNRVSNEKLFF TGTGCCGTCTTTTTTCCCTTGGCTAGAGGGAATCGGGTATCTAATGAAAAACTGTTTTTT TRBJ1-4 . . TRBV5-4
CASSLGQGVGEQYF TGCGCCAGCAGCTTGGGGCAGGGGGTGGGTGAGCAGTACTTC TRBJ2-7 TRBD1 . TRBV5-1
CSGLPGQDGKLFF TGCAGCGGATTACCGGGACAGGACGGGAAACTGTTTTTT TRBJ1-4 TRBD1 . TRBV29-1
CASSLAGVGGATDTQYF TGCGCCAGCAGCTTGGCCGGTGTAGGGGGGGCAACAGATACGCAGTATTTT TRBJ2-3 . . TRBV5-1
CASSFGRGTEAFF TGTGCCAGCAGTTTTGGGCGTGGGACTGAAGCTTTCTTT TRBJ1-1 . . TRBV28
CASSLVGTGYAGELFF TGCGCCAGCAGCTTGGTTGGGACAGGGTACGCCGGGGAGCTGTTTTTT TRBJ2-2 TRBD1 few TRBV5-1
CASSIGGLAGNIQYF TGTGCCAGTAGTATAGGAGGGCTTGCCGGAAACATTCAGTACTTC TRBJ2-4 . . TRBV19
CASSSAGAGANVLTF TGTGCCAGCAGTTCAGCAGGGGCTGGGGCCAACGTCCTGACTTTC TRBJ2-6 . . TRBV27
CASSGTSGGNEQFF TGTGCCAGCAGCGGGACTAGCGGGGGGAATGAGCAGTTCTTC TRBJ2-1 TRBD2 . TRBV6-5
CASSPWGRTYNSPLHF TGTGCCAGCAGCCCCTGGGGCAGAACCTATAATTCACCCCTCCACTTT TRBJ1-6 . . TRBV14
CASSSLTYEQYF TGTGCCAGCAGTTCACTAACCTACGAGCAGTACTTC TRBJ2-7 . . TRBV6-1
CASSPGGGLANEKLFF TGCGCCAGCAGCCCCGGGGGGGGGCTCGCTAATGAAAAACTGTTTTTT TRBJ1-4 . . TRBV4-1
CASVQNTEAFF TGTGCTAGTGTCCAGAACACTGAAGCTTTCTTT TRBJ1-1 . . TRBV12-5
CASSRTGLLSGYTF TGTGCCAGCAGCAGGACAGGCCTCCTCAGTGGCTACACCTTC TRBJ1-2 TRBD1 . TRBV28
CASSEQVNQPQHF TGTGCCAGCAGTGAACAGGTCAATCAGCCCCAGCATTTT TRBJ1-5 . . TRBV6-1
CASSVGLPSGSAYEQYF TGTGCCAGCAGCGTAGGCCTCCCTAGCGGGAGCGCTTACGAGCAGTACTTC TRBJ2-7 TRBD2 . TRBV9
CAWSPTSYQETQYF TGTGCCTGGAGCCCGACTAGTTACCAAGAGACCCAGTACTTC TRBJ2-5 . few TRBV30
CASRDRVSYGYTF TGTGCCAGCAGGGACAGGGTTTCATATGGCTACACCTTC TRBJ1-2 TRBD1 . TRBV9
CASRPGLAEKRSSYNEQFF TGTGCCAGCAGGCCGGGACTAGCGGAAAAAAGGAGCTCCTACAATGAGCAGTTCTTC TRBJ2-1 TRBD2 . TRBV6-4
CASSLDRSNTGELFF TGCGCCAGCAGCTTGGACAGGTCGAACACCGGGGAGCTGTTTTTT TRBJ2-2 . . TRBV5-1
CASTWLAGETQYF TGTGCCAGCACTTGGCTAGCAGGAGAGACCCAGTACTTC TRBJ2-5 . . TRBV28
CASSWGLAGPQETQYF TGTGCCAGCAGTTGGGGACTAGCGGGGCCCCAAGAGACCCAGTACTTC TRBJ2-5 TRBD2 once TRBV6-6
CASSLGTGPAYEQYF TGCGCCAGCAGCTTGGGGACAGGGCCAGCCTACGAGCAGTACTTC TRBJ2-7 TRBD1 . TRBV5-1
CASSFRQAGKLFF TGTGCCAGCAGCTTTCGACAGGCCGGAAAACTGTTTTTT TRBJ1-4 . . TRBV5-8
CASSLPEGLAGGGEQFF TGTGCCAGCAGTTTACCCGAAGGACTAGCGGGAGGCGGTGAGCAGTTCTTC TRBJ2-1 TRBD2 . TRBV28
CASSPGTSRNTQYF TGTGCCAGCAGTCCCGGGACTAGCCGGAATACGCAGTATTTT TRBJ2-3 TRBD2 . TRBV7-7
CASSLRQAGANVLTF TGTGCCAGCAGTCTTCGACAGGCTGGGGCCAACGTCCTGACTTTC TRBJ2-6 . . TRBV27
CASGLVVGSEQFF TGTGCTAGTGGTTTGGTAGTGGGGAGTGAGCAGTTCTTC TRBJ2-1 . few TRBV12-5
CASSLPRRTSGRASGQNIQYF TGCGCCAGCAGCTTGCCTCGTCGGACTAGCGGGAGGGCCTCGGGCCAAAACATTCAGTACTTC TRBJ2-4 TRBD2 . TRBV5-1
CATSPGTGELFF TGTGCCACTTCGCCGGGAACCGGGGAGCTGTTTTTT TRBJ2-2 . . TRBV5-6
CASRISGGYNEQFF TGTGCCAGCAGGATTAGCGGGGGATACAATGAGCAGTTCTTC TRBJ2-1 TRBD2 few TRBV6-1
CASSSGQAAEAFF TGTGCCAGCAGTTCGGGACAGGCGGCTGAAGCTTTCTTT TRBJ1-1 TRBD1 . TRBV6-5
CASSLAGSAYGYTF TGTGCCAGCAGCTTAGCAGGCAGCGCTTATGGCTACACCTTC TRBJ1-2 . once TRBV7-8
CATAGGLEPGNEQFF TGTGCCACCGCGGGGGGACTCGAACCCGGCAATGAGCAGTTCTTC TRBJ2-1 TRBD2 . TRBV15
CASSASGGNTEAFF TGTGCCAGCAGCGCCTCGGGGGGGAACACTGAAGCTTTCTTT TRBJ1-1 . once TRBV9
CASSPRTGGRVNEQYF TGTGCCAGCAGTCCCAGGACAGGGGGCCGCGTCAACGAGCAGTACTTC TRBJ2-7 TRBD1 few TRBV28
CSSSVGQDNEKLFF TGTTCCAGCAGCGTGGGACAAGATAATGAAAAACTGTTTTTT TRBJ1-4 . . TRBV7-9
CATAGGATIYF TGTGCCACCGCCGGCGGTGCCACCATATATTTT TRBJ1-3 . . TRBV15
CASSETTGDYEQYF TGTGCCAGCAGTGAGACGACAGGAGACTACGAGCAGTACTTC TRBJ2-7 . . TRBV6-1
CASSPDNTEAFF TGCGCCAGCAGTCCAGATAACACTGAAGCTTTCTTT TRBJ1-1 . . TRBV5-1
CASSGQSSGANVLTF TGTGCCAGCAGTGGACAGAGCTCTGGGGCCAACGTCCTGACTTTC TRBJ2-6 . . TRBV28
CASSLATGGTETQYF TGCGCCAGCAGCTTGGCCACAGGGGGGACAGAGACCCAGTACTTC TRBJ2-5 TRBD1 . TRBV5-1